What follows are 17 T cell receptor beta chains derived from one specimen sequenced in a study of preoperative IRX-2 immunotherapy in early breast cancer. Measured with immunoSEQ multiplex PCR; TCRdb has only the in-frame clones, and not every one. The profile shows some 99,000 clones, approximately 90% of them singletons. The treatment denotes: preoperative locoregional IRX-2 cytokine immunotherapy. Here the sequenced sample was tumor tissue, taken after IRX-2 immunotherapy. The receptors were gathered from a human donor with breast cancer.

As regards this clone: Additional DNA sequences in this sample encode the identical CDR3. The CDR3: CASSPGLGNTEAFF. The CDR3 DNA reads TGTGCCAGCTCACCGGGCTTGGGGAACACTGAAGCTTTCTTT. The chain joins TRBV18 to TRBJ1-1; D not resolved. The length of the CDR3 is 14 residues. V lost 3 bases to trimming and J lost 1 base, with 9 bases between them. The germline V gene has CDR1 KGHSH and CDR2 LQKENI. The full variable domain, its missing parts supplied by reference TRBV18 and TRBJ1-1, is NAGVMQNPRHLVRRRGQEARLRCSPMKGHSHVYWYRQLPEEGLKFMVYLQKENIIDESGMPKERFSAEFPKEGPSILRIQQVVRGDSAAYFCASSPGLGNTEAFFGQGTRLTVV.

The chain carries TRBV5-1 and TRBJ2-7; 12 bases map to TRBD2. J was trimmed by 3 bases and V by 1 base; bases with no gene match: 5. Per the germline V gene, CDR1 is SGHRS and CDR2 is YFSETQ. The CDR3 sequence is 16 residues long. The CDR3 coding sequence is TGCGCCAGCAGCTTGAGTCTAGCGGGAGGGTTCTACGAGCAGTACTTC. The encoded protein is CASSLSLAGGFYEQYF. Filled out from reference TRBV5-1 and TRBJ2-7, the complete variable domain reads KAGVTQTPRYLIKTRGQQVTLSCSPISGHRSVSWYQQTPGQGLQFLFEYFSETQRNKGNFPGRFSGRQFSNSRSEMNVSTLELGDSALYLCASSLSLAGGFYEQYFGPGTRLTVT.

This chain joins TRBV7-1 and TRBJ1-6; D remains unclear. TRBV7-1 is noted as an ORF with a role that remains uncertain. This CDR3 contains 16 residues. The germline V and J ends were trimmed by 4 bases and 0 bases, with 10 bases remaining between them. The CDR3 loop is CASSFGGASYNSPLHF. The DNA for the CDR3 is TGTGCCAGCAGCTTTGGAGGAGCCTCCTATAATTCACCCCTCCACTTT.

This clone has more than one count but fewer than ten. Written as DNA, the CDR3 is TGCGCCAGCAGTGAACAGCAGAACACTGAAGCTTTCTTT. Translated: CASSEQQNTEAFF. The chain uses TRBV10-1 and TRBJ1-1, with no clear D. Per the germline V gene, CDR1 is WNHNN and CDR2 is SYGVQD (reference sequence). V lost 3 bases to trimming and J lost 1 base, with 6 bases between them. The CDR3 totals 13 residues.

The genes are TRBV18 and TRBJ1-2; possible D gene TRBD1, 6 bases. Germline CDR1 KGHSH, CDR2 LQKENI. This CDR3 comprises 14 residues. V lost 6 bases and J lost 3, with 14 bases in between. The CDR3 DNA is TGTGCCAGCTCCCACGGTCCAGGGGACTATGGCTACACCTTC. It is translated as CASSHGPGDYGYTF.

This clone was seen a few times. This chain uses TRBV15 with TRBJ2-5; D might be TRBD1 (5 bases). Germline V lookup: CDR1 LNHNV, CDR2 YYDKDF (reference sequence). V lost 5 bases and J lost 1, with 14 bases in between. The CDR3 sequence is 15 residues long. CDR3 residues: CATSPAGHRQETQYF. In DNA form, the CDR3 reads TGTGCCACCAGCCCGGCAGGGCACCGCCAAGAGACCCAGTACTTC.

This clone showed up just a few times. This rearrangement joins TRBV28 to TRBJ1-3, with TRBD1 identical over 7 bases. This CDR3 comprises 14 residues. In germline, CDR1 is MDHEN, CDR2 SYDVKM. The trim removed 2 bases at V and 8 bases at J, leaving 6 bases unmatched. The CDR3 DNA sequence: TGTGCCAGCAGTTTAACAGGGGCGAGGGACACCATATATTTT. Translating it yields CASSLTGARDTIYF.

The CDR3: CASSLTPRGIGANVLTF. The DNA for the CDR3 is TGTGCCAGCTCACTGACCCCGAGGGGAATTGGGGCCAACGTCCTGACTTTC. This chain joins TRBV18 and TRBJ2-6; D tentatively reads TRBD1 or TRBD2 (5 bases each). CDR1 and CDR2 from the germline V gene are KGHSH and LQKENI. This CDR3 comprises 17 residues. V lost 4 bases and J 3 bases, leaving 16 bases between the germline ends.

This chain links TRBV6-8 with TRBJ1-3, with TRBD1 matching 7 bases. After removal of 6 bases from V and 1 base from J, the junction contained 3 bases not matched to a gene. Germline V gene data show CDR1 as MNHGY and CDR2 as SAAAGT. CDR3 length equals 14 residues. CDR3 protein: CASRDRMSGNTIYF. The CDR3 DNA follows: TGTGCCAGCAGGGACAGGATGTCTGGAAACACCATATATTTT.

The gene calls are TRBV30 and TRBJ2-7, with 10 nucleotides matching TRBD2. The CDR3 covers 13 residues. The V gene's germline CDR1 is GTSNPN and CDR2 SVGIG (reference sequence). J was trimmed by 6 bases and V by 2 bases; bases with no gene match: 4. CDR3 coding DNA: TGTGCCTGGAGTCTAGCGGGAGAGGGCGAGCAGTACTTC. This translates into CAWSLAGEGEQYF.

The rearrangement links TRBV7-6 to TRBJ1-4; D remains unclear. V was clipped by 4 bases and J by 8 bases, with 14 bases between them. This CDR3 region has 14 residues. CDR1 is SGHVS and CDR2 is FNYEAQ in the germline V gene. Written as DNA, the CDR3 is TGTGCCAGCAGCTACGAGATGAGAGAAGAAAAACTGTTTTTT. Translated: CASSYEMREEKLFF.

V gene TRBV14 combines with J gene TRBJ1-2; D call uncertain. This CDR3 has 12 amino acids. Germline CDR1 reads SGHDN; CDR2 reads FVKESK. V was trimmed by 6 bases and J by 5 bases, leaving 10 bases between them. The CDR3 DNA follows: TGTGCCAGCAGGATAGAACCTTATGGCTACACCTTC. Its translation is CASRIEPYGYTF.

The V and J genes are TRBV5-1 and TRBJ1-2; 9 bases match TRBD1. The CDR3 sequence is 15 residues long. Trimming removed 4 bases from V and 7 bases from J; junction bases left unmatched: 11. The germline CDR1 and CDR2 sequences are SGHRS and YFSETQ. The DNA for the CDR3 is TGCGCCAGCAGCAAGAGGACAGGGGCAGAGGGTGGCTACACCTTC. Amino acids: CASSKRTGAEGGYTF.

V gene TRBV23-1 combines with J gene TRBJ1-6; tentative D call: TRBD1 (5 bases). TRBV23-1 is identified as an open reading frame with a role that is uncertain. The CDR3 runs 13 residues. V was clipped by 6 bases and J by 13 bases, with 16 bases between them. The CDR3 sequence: CASSLDKLIPLHF. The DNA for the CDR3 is TGCGCCAGCAGCCTGGACAAGTTAATTCCCCTCCACTTT.

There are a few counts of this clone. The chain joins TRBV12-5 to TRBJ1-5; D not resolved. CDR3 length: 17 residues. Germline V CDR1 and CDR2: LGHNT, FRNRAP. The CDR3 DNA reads TGTGCCAGCATCTCGACCCGGGAGGGCCTAAGCAATCAGCCCCAGCATTTT. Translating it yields CASISTREGLSNQPQHF. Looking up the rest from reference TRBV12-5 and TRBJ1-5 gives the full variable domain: DARVTQTPRHKVTEMGQEVTMRCQPILGHNTVFWYRQTMMQGLELLAYFRNRAPLDDSGMPKDRFSAEMPDATLATLKIQPSEPRDSAVYFCASISTREGLSNQPQHFGDGTRLSIL.

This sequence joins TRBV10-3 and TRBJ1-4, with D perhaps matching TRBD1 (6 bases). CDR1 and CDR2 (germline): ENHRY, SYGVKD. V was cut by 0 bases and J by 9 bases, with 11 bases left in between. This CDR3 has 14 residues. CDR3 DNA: TGTGCCATCAGTGAGTCGGGGGCGGGTAAAAAACTGTTTTTT. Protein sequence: CAISESGAGKKLFF.

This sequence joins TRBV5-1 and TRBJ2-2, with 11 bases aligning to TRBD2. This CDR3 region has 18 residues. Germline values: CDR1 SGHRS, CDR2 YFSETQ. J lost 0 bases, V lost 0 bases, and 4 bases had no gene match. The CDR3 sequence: CASSLEASGGPNTGELFF. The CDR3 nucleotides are TGCGCCAGCAGCTTGGAGGCTAGCGGGGGGCCGAACACCGGGGAGCTGTTTTTT.